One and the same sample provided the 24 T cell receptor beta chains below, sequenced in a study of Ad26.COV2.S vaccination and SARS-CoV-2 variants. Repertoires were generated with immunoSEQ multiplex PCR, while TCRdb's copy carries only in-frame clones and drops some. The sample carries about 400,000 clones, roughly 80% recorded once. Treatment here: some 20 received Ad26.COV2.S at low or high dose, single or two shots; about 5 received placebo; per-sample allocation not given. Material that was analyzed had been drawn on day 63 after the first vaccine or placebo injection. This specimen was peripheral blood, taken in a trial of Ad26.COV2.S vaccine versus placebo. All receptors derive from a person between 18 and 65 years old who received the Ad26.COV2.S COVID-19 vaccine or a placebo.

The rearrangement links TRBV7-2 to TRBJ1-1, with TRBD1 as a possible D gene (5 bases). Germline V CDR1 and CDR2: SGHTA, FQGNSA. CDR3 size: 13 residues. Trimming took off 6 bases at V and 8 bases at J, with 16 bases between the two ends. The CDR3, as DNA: TGTGCCAGCAGACCCGTTTTCCGGGACGAAGCTTTCTTT. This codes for CASRPVFRDEAFF.

The CDR3 DNA reads TGTGCCGGCGAGGGTCTGAGCGGGGGTAACAATGAGCAGTTCTTC. Translating gives CAGEGLSGGNNEQFF. The chain has TRBV11-3 and TRBJ2-1, with 8 bases matching TRBD2. After removal of 11 bases from V and 5 bases from J, the junction contained 14 bases not matched to a gene. The CDR3 extends over 15 amino acids. Looked up from germline, CDR1 is SGHNT and CDR2 is YENEEA.

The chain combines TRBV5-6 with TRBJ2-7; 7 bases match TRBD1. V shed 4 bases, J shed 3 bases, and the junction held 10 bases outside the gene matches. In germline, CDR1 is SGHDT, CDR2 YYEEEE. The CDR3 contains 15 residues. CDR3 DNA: TGTGCCAGCAGCCCGCTGGACAGGAGAGGCTACGAGCAGTACTTC. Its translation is CASSPLDRRGYEQYF. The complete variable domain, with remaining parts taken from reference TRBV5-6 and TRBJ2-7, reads DAGVTQSPTHLIKTRGQQVTLRCSPKSGHDTVSWYQQALGQGPQFIFQYYEEEERQRGNFPDRFSGHQFPNYSSELNVNALLLGDSALYLCASSPLDRRGYEQYFGPGTRLTVT.

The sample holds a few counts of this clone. This CDR3 is CASSTGTGLGYTF. The CDR3 DNA reads as TGCGCCAGCAGCACGGGGACAGGGCTGGGCTACACCTTC. J is TRBJ1-2 and V is TRBV5-1, with 9 positions matching TRBD1. The CDR3 has 13 residues. CDR1 is SGHRS, CDR2 YFSETQ, per germline. The V segment lost 4 bases and the J segment 8 bases; nucleotides outside the gene matches: 6.

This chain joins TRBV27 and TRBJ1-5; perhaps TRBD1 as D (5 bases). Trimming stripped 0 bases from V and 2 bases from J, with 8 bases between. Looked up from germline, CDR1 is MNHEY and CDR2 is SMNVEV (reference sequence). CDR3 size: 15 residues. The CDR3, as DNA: TGTGCCAGCAGTTTATCAATAGGGGGCAATCAGCCCCAGCATTTT. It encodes CASSLSIGGNQPQHF.

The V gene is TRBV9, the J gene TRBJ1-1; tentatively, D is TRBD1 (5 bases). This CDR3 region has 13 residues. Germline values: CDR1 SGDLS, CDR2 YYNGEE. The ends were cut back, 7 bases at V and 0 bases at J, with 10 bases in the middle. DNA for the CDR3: TGTGCCAGCGCCTTAGGGGTGAACACTGAAGCTTTCTTT. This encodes CASALGVNTEAFF.

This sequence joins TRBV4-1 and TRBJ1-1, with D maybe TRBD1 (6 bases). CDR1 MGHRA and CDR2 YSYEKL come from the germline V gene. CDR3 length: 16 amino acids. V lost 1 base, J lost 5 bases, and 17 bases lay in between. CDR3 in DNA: TGCGCCAGCAGCCAAGGTCCAAGGGGGACTGGGACTGAAGCTTTCTTT. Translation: CASSQGPRGTGTEAFF.

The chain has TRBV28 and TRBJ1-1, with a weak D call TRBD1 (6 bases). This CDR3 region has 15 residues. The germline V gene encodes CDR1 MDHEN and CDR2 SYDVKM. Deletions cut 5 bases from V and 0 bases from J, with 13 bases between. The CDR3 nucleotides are TGTGCCAGCAGTCCATCCCGACAGGTGAACACTGAAGCTTTCTTT. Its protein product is CASSPSRQVNTEAFF.

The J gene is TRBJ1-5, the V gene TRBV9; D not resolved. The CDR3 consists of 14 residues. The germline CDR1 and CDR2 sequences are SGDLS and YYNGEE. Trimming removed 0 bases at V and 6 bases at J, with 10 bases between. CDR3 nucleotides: TGTGCCAGCAGCGTAGGCGGGCCTGGTCAGCCCCAGCATTTT. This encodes CASSVGGPGQPQHF.

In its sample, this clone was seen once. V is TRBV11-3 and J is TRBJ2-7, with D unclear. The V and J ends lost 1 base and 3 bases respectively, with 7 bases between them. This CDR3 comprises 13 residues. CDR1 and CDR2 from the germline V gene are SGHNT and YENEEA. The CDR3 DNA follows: TGTGCCAGCAGCTTAGGGTTCGGCTACGAGCAGTACTTC. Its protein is CASSLGFGYEQYF.

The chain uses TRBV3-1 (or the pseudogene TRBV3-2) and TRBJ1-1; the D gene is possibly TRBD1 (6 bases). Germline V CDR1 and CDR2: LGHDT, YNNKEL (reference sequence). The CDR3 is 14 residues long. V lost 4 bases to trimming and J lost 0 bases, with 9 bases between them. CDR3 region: CASSPWDMNTEAFF. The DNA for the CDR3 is TGTGCCAGCAGCCCTTGGGACATGAACACTGAAGCTTTCTTT.

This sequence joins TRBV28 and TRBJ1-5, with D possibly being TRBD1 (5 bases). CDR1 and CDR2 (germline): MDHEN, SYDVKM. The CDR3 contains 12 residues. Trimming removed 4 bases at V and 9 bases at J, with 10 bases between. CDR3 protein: CASSSRVAPQHF. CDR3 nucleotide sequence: TGTGCCAGCAGTTCCAGGGTGGCGCCCCAGCATTTT.

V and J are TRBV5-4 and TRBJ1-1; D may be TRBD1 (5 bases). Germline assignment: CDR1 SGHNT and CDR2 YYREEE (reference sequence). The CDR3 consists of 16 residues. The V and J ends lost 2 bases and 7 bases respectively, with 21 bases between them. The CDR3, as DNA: TGTGCCAGCAGCTTCGGCTTTGTAAGGGGTTTGAGTGAAGCTTTCTTT. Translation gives CASSFGFVRGLSEAFF.

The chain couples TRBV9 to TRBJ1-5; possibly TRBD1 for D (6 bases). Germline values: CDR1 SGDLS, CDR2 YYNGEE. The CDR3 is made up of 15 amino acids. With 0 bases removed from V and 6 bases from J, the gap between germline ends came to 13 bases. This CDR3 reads CASSVAGDIGQPQHF. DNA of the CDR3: TGTGCCAGCAGCGTAGCGGGGGACATAGGTCAGCCCCAGCATTTT.

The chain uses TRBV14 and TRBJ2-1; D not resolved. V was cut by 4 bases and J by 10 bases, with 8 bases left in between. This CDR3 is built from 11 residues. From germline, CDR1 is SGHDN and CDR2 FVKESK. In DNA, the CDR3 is TGTGCCAGCAGCCTTGATTCCGAGCAGTTCTTC. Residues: CASSLDSEQFF.

The CDR3 DNA sequence: TGCGCCAGCATTTTTCCTAGGCAACCCTACGAGCAGTACTTC. It is translated as CASIFPRQPYEQYF. The chain joins TRBV10-1 to TRBJ2-7; D not certain. The CDR3 runs 14 residues. V was trimmed by 7 bases and J by 2 bases, leaving 15 bases between them. Germline loops: CDR1 WNHNN, CDR2 SYGVQD (reference sequence).

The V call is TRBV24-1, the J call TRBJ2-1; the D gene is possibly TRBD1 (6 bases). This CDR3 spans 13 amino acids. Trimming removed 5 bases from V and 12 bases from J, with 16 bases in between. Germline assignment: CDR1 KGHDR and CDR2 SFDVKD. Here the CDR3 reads CATSALPGHGQFF. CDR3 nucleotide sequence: TGTGCCACCAGTGCCCTCCCGGGACATGGGCAGTTCTTC.

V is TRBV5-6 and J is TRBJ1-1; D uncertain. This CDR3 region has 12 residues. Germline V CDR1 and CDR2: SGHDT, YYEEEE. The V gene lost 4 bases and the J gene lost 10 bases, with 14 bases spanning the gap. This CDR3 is CASSAEGGGAFF. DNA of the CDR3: TGTGCCAGCAGCGCAGAGGGCGGAGGAGCTTTCTTT.

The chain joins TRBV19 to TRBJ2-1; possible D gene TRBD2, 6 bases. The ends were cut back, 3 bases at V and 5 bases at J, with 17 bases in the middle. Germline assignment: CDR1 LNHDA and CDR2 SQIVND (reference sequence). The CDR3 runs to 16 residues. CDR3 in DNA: TGTGCCAGTAGTATCTTCGGGGGTACCTGGAACAATGAGCAGTTCTTC. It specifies CASSIFGGTWNNEQFF.

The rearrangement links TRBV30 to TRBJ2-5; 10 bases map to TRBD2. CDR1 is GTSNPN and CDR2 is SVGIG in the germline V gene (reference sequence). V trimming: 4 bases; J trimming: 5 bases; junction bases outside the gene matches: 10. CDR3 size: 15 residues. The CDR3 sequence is CAWTQSSGRGETQYF. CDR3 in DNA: TGTGCCTGGACCCAATCTAGCGGGAGAGGCGAGACCCAGTACTTC.

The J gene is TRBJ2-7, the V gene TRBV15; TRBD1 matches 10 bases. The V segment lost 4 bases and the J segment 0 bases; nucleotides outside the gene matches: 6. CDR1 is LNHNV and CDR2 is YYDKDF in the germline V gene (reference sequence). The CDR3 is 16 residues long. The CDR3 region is CATSKPGQGTSYEQYF. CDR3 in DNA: TGTGCCACCAGCAAACCGGGACAGGGGACCTCCTACGAGCAGTACTTC.

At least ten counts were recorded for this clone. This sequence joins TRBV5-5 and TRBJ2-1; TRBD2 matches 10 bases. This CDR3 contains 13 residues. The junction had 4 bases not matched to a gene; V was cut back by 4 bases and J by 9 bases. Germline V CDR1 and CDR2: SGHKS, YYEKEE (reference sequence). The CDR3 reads CASSGLAGAEQFF. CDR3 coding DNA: TGTGCCAGCAGCGGGCTAGCGGGGGCTGAGCAGTTCTTC.

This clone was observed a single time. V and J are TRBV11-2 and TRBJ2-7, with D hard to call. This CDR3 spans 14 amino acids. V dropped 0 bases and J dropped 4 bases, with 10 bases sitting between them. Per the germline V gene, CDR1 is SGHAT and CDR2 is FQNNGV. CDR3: CASSLDPTPYEQYF. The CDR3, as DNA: TGTGCCAGCAGCTTAGACCCAACCCCATACGAGCAGTACTTC.

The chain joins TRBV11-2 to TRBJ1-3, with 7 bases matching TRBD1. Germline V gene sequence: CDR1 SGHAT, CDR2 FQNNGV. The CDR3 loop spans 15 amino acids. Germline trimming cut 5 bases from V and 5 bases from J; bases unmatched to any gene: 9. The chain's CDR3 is CASSPLTGNRNTIYF. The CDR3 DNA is TGTGCCAGCAGCCCACTGACAGGGAATAGAAACACCATATATTTT.